Listed here are 10 T cell receptor beta chains from one sample, sequenced in a study of technical replicates of blood from a few donors. Profiled with immunoSEQ multiplex PCR; TCRdb holds only in-frame clones, not every one. The table shows tens of thousands of clones, with just over 90% occurring only once. The sample comprised T cells isolated from PBMCs. These receptors came from a human donor in good health.

The genes are TRBV28 and TRBJ2-7; D might be TRBD1 (6 bases). V was shortened by 3 bases and J by 0 bases, with 9 bases between the two germline ends. Looked up from germline, CDR1 is MDHEN and CDR2 is SYDVKM. There are 14 residues in the CDR3. CDR3: CASSFGTISYEQYF. The CDR3 DNA is TGTGCCAGCAGTTTCGGGACAATCTCCTACGAGCAGTACTTC.

The rearrangement links TRBV19 to TRBJ2-3; 9 bases map to TRBD2. The CDR3 runs to 15 residues. The V gene end was trimmed by 6 bases and the J gene end by 4 bases; junction bases not matched to a gene: 8. Germline V CDR1 and CDR2: LNHDA, SQIVND (reference sequence). CDR3 loop: CASRLSAGGPDTQYF. As DNA, the CDR3 is TGTGCCAGTAGACTTTCGGCGGGAGGGCCAGATACGCAGTATTTT.

The CDR3 DNA reads TGTGCCAGCAGCCACAGGGAAAGCAACATTCAGTACTTC. This encodes CASSHRESNIQYF. The chain has TRBV5-4 and TRBJ2-4, with D maybe TRBD1 (6 bases). The CDR3 runs 13 residues. Germline V gene data show CDR1 as SGHNT and CDR2 as YYREEE (reference sequence). Between the trimmed V and J ends, which lost 4 bases and 7 bases, there was a span of 12 bases.

The chain has TRBV14 and TRBJ2-1, with 12 bases fitting TRBD2. The length of the CDR3 is 16 residues. Germline V gene sequence: CDR1 SGHDN, CDR2 FVKESK. V gave up 5 bases and J gave up 8 bases; unmatched junction bases: 10. CDR3 sequence (DNA): TGTGCCAGCAGCGGACTAGCGGGGACTATTGACGATGAGCAGTTCTTC. This encodes CASSGLAGTIDDEQFF. Complete variable domain (other parts from reference TRBV14 and TRBJ2-1): EAGVTQFPSHSVIEKGQTVTLRCDPISGHDNLYWYRRVMGKEIKFLLHFVKESKQDESGMPNNRFLAERTGGTYSTLKVQPAELEDSGVYFCASSGLAGTIDDEQFFGPGTRLTVL.

DNA of the CDR3: TGTGCCAGTAGTCGGGGGTCTAACTCCTACGAGCAGTACTTC. Protein: CASSRGSNSYEQYF. The V call is TRBV19, the J call TRBJ2-7; perhaps TRBD2 as D (6 bases). V lost 5 bases and J lost 0, with 11 bases in between. This CDR3 comprises 14 residues. The germline CDR1 and CDR2 sequences are LNHDA and SQIVND (reference sequence).

V usage is TRBV28 and J usage is TRBJ1-1; the D gene is possibly TRBD1 (6 bases). The CDR3 covers 13 residues. V lost 10 bases and J lost 6, with 18 bases in between. Germline assignment: CDR1 MDHEN and CDR2 SYDVKM. CDR3 amino acids: CATQGALSAEAFF. The CDR3 region has the DNA TGTGCCACACAGGGCGCCTTGAGCGCTGAAGCTTTCTTT.

J is TRBJ1-5 and V is TRBV27, with D unclear. The CDR3 contains 13 residues. Trimming removed 5 bases from V and 0 bases from J, with 5 bases in between. Germline V gene data show CDR1 as MNHEY and CDR2 as SMNVEV (reference sequence). CDR3 sequence reads: CASSTYSNQPQHF. The CDR3 bases are TGTGCCAGCAGTACTTATAGCAATCAGCCCCAGCATTTT.

V is TRBV6-5 and J is TRBJ1-2, with no clear D. The CDR3 has 14 residues. The V end lost 2 bases, the J end lost 4 bases, and 11 bases lay between the germline ends. Germline CDR1 MNHEY, CDR2 SVGAGI. CDR3 in amino acids: CASSYRSTSYGYTF. CDR3 in DNA: TGTGCCAGCAGTTACAGATCCACGAGCTATGGCTACACCTTC.

This chain uses TRBV5-1 with TRBJ2-2; 13 positions agree with TRBD2. Germline-derived CDR1 and CDR2 are SGHRS and YFSETQ. There are 18 residues in the CDR3. Unmatched junction bases numbered 5, after V lost 0 bases and J lost 3 bases. Here the CDR3 DNA reads TGCGCCAGCAGCTTGGGACGGGGGACTAGCGGGGACACCGGGGAGCTGTTTTTT. Translated: CASSLGRGTSGDTGELFF.

The chain employs TRBV28 and TRBJ2-2; 13 nucleotides align to TRBD2. The germline V gene encodes CDR1 MDHEN and CDR2 SYDVKM. Trimming cost V 3 bases and J 3 bases; bases outside gene matches: 7. The CDR3 covers 18 residues. This CDR3 is CASSFGWGTSGDTGELFF. For the CDR3, the DNA is TGTGCCAGCAGTTTTGGTTGGGGGACTAGCGGGGACACCGGGGAGCTGTTTTTT.